The present entry profiles one TCR beta chain with its context. Antigen: not known. The data were taken from a study of Graves' ophthalmopathy and Graves' hyperthyroidism. Regarding the study as a whole: The model forecast ophthalmopathy progression, reaching roughly 71% sensitivity and roughly 72% specificity.

The CDR3 extends over 16 amino acids. The V gene's germline CDR1 is SGHVS and CDR2 FQNEAQ. J gave up 3 bases and V 5 bases, and 12 bases lay outside the gene matches. The authors amplified TCR beta CDR3 regions, and they did so from RNA transcripts for repertoire sequencing. First-round RT-PCR used HTBI primers; second-round multiplex PCR followed. Using its own MiXCR run on the multiplex PCR reads, TCRdb lists one record per CDR3 protein. This table holds 150,000 to 200,000 distinct CDR3 sequences, approximately 40% found once. The receptor was isolated from a man aged 25 to 40 with Graves' ophthalmopathy. Sequenced material: peripheral blood. This chain links TRBV7-8 with TRBJ2-7, with TRBD2 matching 8 bases. DNA of the CDR3: TGTGCCAGCAGCGGGACAACTACGGGGGGGATCTACGAGCAGTACTTC. It encodes CASSGTTTGGIYEQYF.